This T cell receptor beta chain is drawn from a study of T-cell reconstitution after alpha-beta-depleted transplantation in children (dated by TCRdb to the mid-2010s). Turning to the overall study: T-cell immune reconstitution after TCRalphabeta/CD19-depleted allogeneic hematopoietic cell transplantation in children was quantitatively tracked in the study by means of TCR repertoire profiling.

Deletion took 4 bases off V and 5 bases off J, with a span of 6 bases between the germline ends. The germline V gene (reference sequence) supplies CDR1 MNHNY and CDR2 SVGAGI. The CDR3 sequence holds 12 residues, the cysteine and phenylalanine included. Only the CDR3 part of the read is kept: 36 bases, read in frame from the first base. What the work shows at the level of the full study, not this receptor alone: About two months after transplant, the apparently early recovery of alphabetaT-cell counts reportedly depended on just several hundred clones that had expanded rapidly and came from non-depleted graft cells. In some patients, the high TCRbeta diversity seen at day 60 was put down to recipient T cells and intrathymic progenitors that had survived conditioning. Over subsequent months, a decline in hyperexpanded clone frequencies was noted, and after one year, T-cell counts and TCRbeta diversity were mostly ascribed to newly produced T cells.

This clonotype was counted only a few times. Its antigen is not yet known. Per-base quality was not reported, and no clone a single base away is much larger than it. The time point label of this sample denotes: day 60 (about 2 months) after transplantation. The treatment or condition label, as the study defines it: allogeneic hematopoietic cell transplantation with graft depleted of TCRalphabeta T cells and CD19 B cells. Transplant recipients were children who received TCRalphabeta/CD19-depleted allogeneic hematopoietic cell grafts. Receptor amplification or capture employed PCR. Sequencing was carried out with an Illumina HiSeq 2500. To normalize quantification of the TCRbeta repertoire, the TCR libraries were built with molecular barcoding that relied on unique molecular identifiers. Using fastp trimming at Q25 and MiXCR clonotype assembly, TCRdb reanalyzed the public sequencing data and kept in-frame beta chains. A single entry per CDR3 protein holds the most common genes and DNA from its merged rows. Here the sample has tens of thousands of distinct CDR3 sequences; about 6% occur a single time. The ten most abundant clones make up over 20% of the sample.

The clonotype was recovered from a child younger than two who had a stem cell transplant for acute myeloid leukemia, so the T cells may come from the graft donor. The starting material was peripheral blood, obtained 60 days after TCRalphabeta/CD19-depleted stem cell transplant. The rearrangement joined TRBV6-6 to TRBJ1-3; 5 matching bases give a weak D call of TRBD1. The CDR3 has the sequence CASSSDRNTIYF. The DNA sequence is TGTGCCAGCAGTTCGGACAGAAACACCATATATTTT.